This T cell receptor beta chain was recovered during a study of OX40 agonist ivuxolimab in advanced cancers. For the wider study: The costimulatory receptor OX40 (CD134) was targeted by ivuxolimab, a fully human IgG2 agonistic monoclonal antibody. Partial responses occurred in three dose-escalation patients: two with cutaneous melanoma and one with hepatocellular carcinoma. Intravenous ivuxolimab was administered to patients every 2 weeks at six dose levels: 0.01, 0.1, 0.3, 1.5, 3 and 10 mg/kg. Peripheral TCRbeta sequencing aimed to test whether ivuxolimab altered TCR sequence diversity and caused clonal T-cell expansion. Of the roughly 51 patients in dose escalation, 19 had hepatocellular carcinoma, some 15 had melanoma, 9 had renal cell carcinoma and 9 had head and neck cancer. Prior anti-PD-1, anti-PD-L1 or anti-CTLA-4 therapy was permitted, and checkpoint inhibitors had been received by about 44% of dose-escalation patients. The monotherapy dose-escalation portion (N of about 47 patients) of the phase I ivuxolimab trial is reported in the paper. In the dose-escalation cohort, 82.7% of patients were male, and the mean age was roughly 60 years, with a range of about 23 to 90.

The germline ends are 9 bases apart after V is trimmed by 3 bases and J by 1 base. CDR1 and CDR2, looked up from the germline V gene, are SGHTA and FQGNSA. Inclusive of the bounding cysteine and phenylalanine, the CDR3 is 14 residues long. Just CDR3 DNA is preserved here, 42 bases in frame from base 1. To sequence the TCRbeta CDR3 region, genomic DNA was isolated from the sorted cells. The immunoSEQ Assay was used for sequencing of TCRbeta CDR3 regions. TCRdb mirrors the immuneACCESS table, restricted to in-frame sequences. Some clones are absent from its copies; in checked studies, under half trace to an unresolved V gene, and the reason for the others is unknown. The sample yields 65,000 to 75,000 clones; approximately 89% were counted once. The ten biggest clones cover less than 0.65% of the sample. What the study reported, not specific to this receptor: In the 0.1-3.0 mg/kg groups, partial responders were among the patients with the lowest normalized peripheral clonal expansion, particularly in CD8+ T cells. Low levels of normalized T-cell clonal expansion were also seen in some patients who did not respond. Clonal expansion of both CD4+ and CD8+ blood T cells was observed from baseline to week 6 at doses 0.1 to 3.0 mg/kg. Antigen specificity was not determined for the clonally expanded peripheral T cells. After ivuxolimab, expanded clones were on average more numerous among CD8+ T cells than among CD4+ T cells.

Patients with autoimmune disease history or receiving systemic immunosuppression were excluded from the trial. Peripheral blood for TCR sequencing was collected from all dose cohorts at baseline, on cycle 4 day 1, and on cycle 7 day 1. The samples were drawn from a first-in-human, open-label, multicenter phase I dose-escalation trial of ivuxolimab. Adults with locally advanced or metastatic melanoma, renal cell, hepatocellular, or head and neck squamous cell carcinoma were enrolled in the trial. Before TCR sequencing, CD4+ T cells and CD8+ T cells from peripheral blood were sorted into separate populations. With respect to this clone: The antigen it binds to is not known. No quality values exist for individual bases; no much larger clone is one base distant.

In this chain, TRBV7-2 is recombined with TRBJ1-1; the D gene identity is not certain. The source of this sequence is an adult with an advanced solid tumor such as melanoma, head and neck, liver or kidney cancer. The sequencing used CD4+ or CD8+ T cells sorted from blood, collected in a trial of the OX40 agonist ivuxolimab. The bases are TGTGCCAGCAGCTTTACCGGGAAGAACACTGAAGCTTTCTTT. This translates into CASSFTGKNTEAFF.